This T cell receptor (beta chain) emerged from a study of cytomegalovirus exposure and HLA in healthy donors. About the research overall: Researchers previously reported finding roughly 120 million unique TCR beta sequences from roughly 170 million T cells. Study-wide points: Later on, an analysis tied 18,000 or so TCR beta sequences to HLA alleles at 0.05 false discovery rate.

In regard to this clone: Its target is unknown.

Primers for the PCR totalled 60 Vbeta and 13 Jbeta. Generated by immunoSEQ multiplex PCR, the TCRdb table keeps only in-frame clones and is missing some. The profile shows some 150,000 clones, roughly 89% of them singletons. The germline gives CDR1 SGHDN, CDR2 FVKESK. Trimming removed 1 base from V and 4 bases from J, with 5 bases in between. There are 14 residues in the CDR3. Sequenced sample: PBMCs. The chain combines TRBV14 with TRBJ2-6, with D unclear. This clonotype was obtained from a woman aged 25 to 39 in good health and CMV-seronegative. The CDR3 DNA reads TGTGCCAGCAGCCAAGTAGCAGGGGCCAACGTCCTGACTTTC. Translating gives CASSQVAGANVLTF.